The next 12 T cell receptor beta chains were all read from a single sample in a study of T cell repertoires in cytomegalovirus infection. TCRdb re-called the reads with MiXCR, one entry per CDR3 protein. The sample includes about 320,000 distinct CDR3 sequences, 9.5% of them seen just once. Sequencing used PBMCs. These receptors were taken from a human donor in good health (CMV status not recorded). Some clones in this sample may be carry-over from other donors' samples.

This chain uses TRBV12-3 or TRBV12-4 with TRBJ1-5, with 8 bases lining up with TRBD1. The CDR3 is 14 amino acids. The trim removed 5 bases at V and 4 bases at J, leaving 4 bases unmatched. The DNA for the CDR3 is TGTGCCAGCAGTCACGGGACAGGAAATCAGCCCCAGCATTTT. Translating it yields CASSHGTGNQPQHF.

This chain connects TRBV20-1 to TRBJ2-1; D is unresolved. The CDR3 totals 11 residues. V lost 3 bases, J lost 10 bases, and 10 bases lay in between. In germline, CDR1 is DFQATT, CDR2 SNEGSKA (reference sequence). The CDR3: CSARAGPEQFF. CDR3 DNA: TGCAGTGCTAGGGCTGGACCGGAGCAGTTCTTC.

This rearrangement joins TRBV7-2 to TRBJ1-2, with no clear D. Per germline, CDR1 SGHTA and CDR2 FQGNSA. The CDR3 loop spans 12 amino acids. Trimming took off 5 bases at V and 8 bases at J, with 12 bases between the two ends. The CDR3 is CASSRQSFGYTF. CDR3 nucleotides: TGTGCCAGCAGCCGTCAGAGTTTCGGCTACACCTTC.

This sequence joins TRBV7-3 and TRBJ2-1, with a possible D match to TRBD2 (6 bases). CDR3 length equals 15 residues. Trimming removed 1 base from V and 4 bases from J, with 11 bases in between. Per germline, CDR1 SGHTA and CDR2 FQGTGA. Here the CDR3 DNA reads TGTGCCAGCAGCTTAAGCCCGGGGGTGTACAATGAGCAGTTCTTC. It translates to CASSLSPGVYNEQFF.

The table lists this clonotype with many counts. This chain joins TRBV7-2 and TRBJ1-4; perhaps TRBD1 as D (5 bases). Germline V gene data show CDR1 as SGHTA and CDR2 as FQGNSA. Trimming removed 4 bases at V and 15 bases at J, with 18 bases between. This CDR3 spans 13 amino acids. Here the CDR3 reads CASSSAPSLGVFF. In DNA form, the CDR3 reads TGTGCCAGCAGCTCAGCGCCTTCCCTAGGGGTGTTTTTT.

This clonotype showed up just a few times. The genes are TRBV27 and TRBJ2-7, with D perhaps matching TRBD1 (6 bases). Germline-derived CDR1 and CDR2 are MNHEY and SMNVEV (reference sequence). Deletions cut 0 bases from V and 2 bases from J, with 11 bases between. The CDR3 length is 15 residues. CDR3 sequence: CASSLSGHLTYEQYF. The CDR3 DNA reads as TGTGCCAGCAGTTTATCGGGACACTTGACCTACGAGCAGTACTTC.

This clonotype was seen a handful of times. The CDR3 here is CASSFPSGGSGETQYF. The DNA of the CDR3 is TGTGCCAGCAGCTTCCCTAGCGGGGGCTCCGGGGAGACCCAGTACTTC. V gene TRBV7-9 combines with J gene TRBJ2-5; TRBD2 aligns across 10 bases. Looked up from germline, CDR1 is SEHNR and CDR2 is FQNEAQ (reference sequence). V gave up 3 bases and J gave up 5 bases; unmatched junction bases: 9. This CDR3 is 16 amino acids long. Full variable domain (remainder filled in from reference TRBV7-9 and TRBJ2-5): DTGVSQNPRHKITKRGQNVTFRCDPISEHNRLYWYRQTLGQGPEFLTYFQNEAQLEKSRLLSDRFSAERPKGSFSTLEIQRTEQGDSAMYLCASSFPSGGSGETQYFGPGTRLLVL.

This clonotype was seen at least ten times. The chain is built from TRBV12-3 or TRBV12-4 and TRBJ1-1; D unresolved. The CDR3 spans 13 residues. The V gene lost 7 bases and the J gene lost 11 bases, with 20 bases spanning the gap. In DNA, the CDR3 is TGTGCCAGCACCCCCACCGTGCTAACGAACGCTTTCTTT. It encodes CASTPTVLTNAFF.

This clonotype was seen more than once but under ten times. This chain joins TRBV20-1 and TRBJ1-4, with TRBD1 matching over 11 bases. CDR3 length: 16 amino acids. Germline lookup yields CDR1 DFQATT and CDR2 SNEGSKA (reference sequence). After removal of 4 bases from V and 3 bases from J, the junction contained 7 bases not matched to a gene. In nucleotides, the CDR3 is TGCAGTGCTATTAGGACAGGGGGCGCGGCTAATGAAAAACTGTTTTTT. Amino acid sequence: CSAIRTGGAANEKLFF.

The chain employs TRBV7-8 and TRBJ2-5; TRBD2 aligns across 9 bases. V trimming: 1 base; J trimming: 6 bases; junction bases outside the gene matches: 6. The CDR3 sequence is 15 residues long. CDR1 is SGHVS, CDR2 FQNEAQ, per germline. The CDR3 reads CASSLVSGRVKTQYF. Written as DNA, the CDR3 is TGTGCCAGCAGCTTAGTTAGCGGGAGAGTGAAGACCCAGTACTTC.

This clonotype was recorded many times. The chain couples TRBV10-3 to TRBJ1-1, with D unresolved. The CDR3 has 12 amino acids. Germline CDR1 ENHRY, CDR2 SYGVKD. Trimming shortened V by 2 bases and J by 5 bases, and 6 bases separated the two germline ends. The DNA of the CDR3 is TGTGCCATCAGTGAGCGGGAGACTGAAGCTTTCTTT. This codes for CAISERETEAFF.

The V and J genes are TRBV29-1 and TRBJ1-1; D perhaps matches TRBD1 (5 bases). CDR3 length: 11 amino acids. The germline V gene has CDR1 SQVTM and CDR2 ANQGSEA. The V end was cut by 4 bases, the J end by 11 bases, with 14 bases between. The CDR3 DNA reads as TGCAGCGTTGCGAAGGGGTTGGATGCTTTCTTT. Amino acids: CSVAKGLDAFF.